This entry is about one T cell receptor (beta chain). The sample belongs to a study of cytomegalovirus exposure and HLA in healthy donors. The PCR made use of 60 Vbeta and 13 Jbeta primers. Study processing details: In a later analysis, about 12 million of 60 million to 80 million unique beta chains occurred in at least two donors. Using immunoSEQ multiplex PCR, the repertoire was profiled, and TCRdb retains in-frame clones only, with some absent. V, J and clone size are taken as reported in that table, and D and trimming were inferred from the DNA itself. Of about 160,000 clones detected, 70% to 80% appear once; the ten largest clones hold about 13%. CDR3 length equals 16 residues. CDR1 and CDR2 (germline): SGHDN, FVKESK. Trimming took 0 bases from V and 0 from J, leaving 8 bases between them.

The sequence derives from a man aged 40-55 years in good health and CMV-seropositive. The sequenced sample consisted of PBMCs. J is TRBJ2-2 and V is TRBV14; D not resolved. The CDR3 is CASSQEPSANTGELFF. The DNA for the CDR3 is TGTGCCAGCAGCCAAGAACCCAGTGCGAACACCGGGGAGCTGTTTTTT.